These T cell receptor beta chains were read from a single sample in a study of blood T cell repertoires in COVID-19. The protocol was immunoSEQ multiplex PCR, while the TCRdb copy is restricted to in-frame clones and leaves out a portion. The sample consists of 390,000 or so clones, just under 90% of them appearing once. Sequencing was performed on PBMCs or T cells enriched from blood (not recorded which). Receptor source: a woman between 45 and 60 years old who had recovered from COVID-19. The CDR3 runs from the conserved cysteine through the conserved F or W. A D gene is named only where the DNA matches it firmly. Size tells how often a clone was seen (once, few, many) or the class of an expanded clone, and some rows leave it out.

.,TRBJ2-7,.,TRBV3-1/TRBV3-2,TGTGCCAGCAGCCTTGGGGGACTGAGGGCCTACGAGCAGTACTTC,CASSLGGLRAYEQYF
TRBD2,TRBJ2-1,.,TRBV27,TGTGCCAGCAGCTCGGGGGGGGTTCTGGATGAGCAGTTCTTC,CASSSGGVLDEQFF
.,TRBJ1-5,once,TRBV30,TGTGCCTGGGGTACAAATGAGGGCCAGCATTTT,CAWGTNEGQHF
.,TRBJ1-2,.,TRBV7-8,TGTGCCAGCAGCTTAGCGAGCCGGGGACATAACTATGGCTACACCTTC,CASSLASRGHNYGYTF
.,TRBJ1-1,.,TRBV7-3,TGTGCCAGCAGCTCGGGACTGTTCACTGAAGCTTTCTTT,CASSSGLFTEAFF
.,TRBJ2-5,.,TRBV5-1,TGCGCCAGCAGCTTGACTTGGGTGGGCGCAGGGGAGACCCAGTACTTC,CASSLTWVGAGETQYF
TRBD1,TRBJ2-7,few,TRBV27,TGTGCCAGCGATGGACAGGCGATACCGGACTCCTACGAGCAGTACTTC,CASDGQAIPDSYEQYF
TRBD2,TRBJ2-4,.,TRBV7-8,TGTGCCAGCACCACACGGGGGGGAAACATTCAGTACTTC,CASTTRGGNIQYF
TRBD2,TRBJ2-7,.,TRBV3-1/TRBV3-2,TGTGCCAGCAGTCTAGTACTAGCGGGGGGGGCAACCTACGAGCAGTACTTC,CASSLVLAGGATYEQYF
TRBD2,TRBJ2-3,.,TRBV5-1,TGCGCCAGCAGCCAGGGGCTTCTAGCGGGGGTTGCAGATACGCAGTATTTT,CASSQGLLAGVADTQYF
TRBD1,TRBJ1-2,.,TRBV3-1/TRBV3-2,TGTGCCAGCAGCCACGCCGCTGGTCAGGGGGCGGGCTACACCTTC,CASSHAAGQGAGYTF
TRBD1,TRBJ1-1,few,TRBV18,TGTGCCAGCTCGCAAGAACAGGGGAAGAACACTGAAGCTTTCTTT,CASSQEQGKNTEAFF
.,TRBJ1-5,.,TRBV27,TGTGCCAGCAGTTTTTTGGCTCTGGGCAATCAGCCCCAGCATTTT,CASSFLALGNQPQHF
.,TRBJ2-6,.,TRBV3-1/TRBV3-2,TGTGCCAGCAAAGAACGGTTAGCTGGGGCCAACGTCCTGACTTTC,CASKERLAGANVLTF
TRBD2,TRBJ2-1,.,TRBV5-1,TGCGCCAGCAGCTTCTCTAGCGGGGGGTACAATGAGCAGTTCTTC,CASSFSSGGYNEQFF
TRBD1,TRBJ1-2,few,TRBV9,TGTGCCAGCAGCGGCGGGACAGAGGGGGGCTACACCTTC,CASSGGTEGGYTF
.,TRBJ2-2,.,TRBV25-1,TGTGCCAGCAGCGGTCCCCATAGGGAGCTGTTTTTT,CASSGPHRELFF
.,TRBJ1-1,once,TRBV5-6,TGTGCCAGCAGCTTAACAGTGAACACTGAAGCTTTCTTT,CASSLTVNTEAFF
.,TRBJ1-2,.,TRBV4-1,TGCGCCAGCAGCCAATTTTCGGTTTTAAGGGAGACGAAGGGCTACACCTTC,CASSQFSVLRETKGYTF
TRBD1,TRBJ2-5,.,TRBV7-9,TGTGCCAGCAGCTCGGACAGGGTTGGAGAGACCCAGTACTTC,CASSSDRVGETQYF
.,TRBJ2-7,.,TRBV27,TGTGCCAGCAGTTTCGATATTAAAGGGGACGAGCAGTACTTC,CASSFDIKGDEQYF
.,TRBJ1-2,.,TRBV7-2,TGTGCCAGCAGCTTAGGAGGGCCCTATGGCTACACCTTC,CASSLGGPYGYTF
.,TRBJ1-6,.,TRBV10-3,TGTGCCATCAGTACCTCTCGGGAGGACAGTAATTCACCCCTCCACTTT,CAISTSREDSNSPLHF
.,TRBJ1-4,.,TRBV29-1,TGCAGCGTTTACCTTTCTAGGGAAAAACTGTTTTTT,CSVYLSREKLFF
.,TRBJ1-1,.,TRBV21-1,TGTGCCAGCAGAAGGAGCAGGGACAGATCAGCTTTCTTT,CASRRSRDRSAFF